The source of this T cell receptor beta chain is a study of long-term antiretroviral therapy in people with HIV. About the research overall: The 2015 immediate-ART recommendation came about a decade after the earliest samples.

In germline, CDR1 is SEHNR, CDR2 FQNEAQ (reference sequence). This CDR3 region has 15 residues. Trimming at V came to 5 bases and at J to 5 bases, leaving 8 bases not matched to a gene. Runs used v3.0 of the immunoSEQ assay and were done at survey level. In sequencing, roughly 35,000-50,000 T-cell genomes per sample were targeted. The repertoire was sequenced with immunoSEQ multiplex PCR; TCRdb's copy has only in-frame clones and lacks some. The sample contains roughly 18,000 clones, 78% of which appear only once. Treatment for all HIV-infected participants took place in the United States. The sequence came from a woman aged 35 to 49 with HIV. The chain couples TRBV7-9 to TRBJ2-5, with TRBD1 matching 10 bases. Material: unsorted PBMCs, obtained at the start of antiretroviral therapy, before treatment. DNA of the CDR3: TGTGCCAGCAGCCTCCTGACAGGGGGCGGGGAGACCCAGTACTTC. It codes for CASSLLTGGGETQYF. Using reference TRBV7-9 and TRBJ2-5 for the parts outside the CDR3, the full variable domain is DTGVSQNPRHKITKRGQNVTFRCDPISEHNRLYWYRQTLGQGPEFLTYFQNEAQLEKSRLLSDRFSAERPKGSFSTLEIQRTEQGDSAMYLCASSLLTGGGETQYFGPGTRLLVL.